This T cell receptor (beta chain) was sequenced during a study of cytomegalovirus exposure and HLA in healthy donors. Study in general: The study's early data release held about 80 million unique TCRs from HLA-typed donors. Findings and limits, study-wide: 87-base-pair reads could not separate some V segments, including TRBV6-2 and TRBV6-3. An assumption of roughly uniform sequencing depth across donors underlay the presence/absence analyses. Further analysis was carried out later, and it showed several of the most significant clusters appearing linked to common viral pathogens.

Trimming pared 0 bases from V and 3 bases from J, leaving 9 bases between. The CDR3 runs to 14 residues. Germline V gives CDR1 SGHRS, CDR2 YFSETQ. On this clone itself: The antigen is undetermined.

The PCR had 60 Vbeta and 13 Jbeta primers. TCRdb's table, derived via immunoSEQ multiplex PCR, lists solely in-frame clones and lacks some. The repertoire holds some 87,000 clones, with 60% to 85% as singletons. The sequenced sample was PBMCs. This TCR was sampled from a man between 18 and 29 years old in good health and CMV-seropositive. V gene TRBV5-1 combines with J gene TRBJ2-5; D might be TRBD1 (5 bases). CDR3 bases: TGCGCCAGCAGCTTGGTTGGGGCGGAAGAGACCCAGTACTTC. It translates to CASSLVGAEETQYF.